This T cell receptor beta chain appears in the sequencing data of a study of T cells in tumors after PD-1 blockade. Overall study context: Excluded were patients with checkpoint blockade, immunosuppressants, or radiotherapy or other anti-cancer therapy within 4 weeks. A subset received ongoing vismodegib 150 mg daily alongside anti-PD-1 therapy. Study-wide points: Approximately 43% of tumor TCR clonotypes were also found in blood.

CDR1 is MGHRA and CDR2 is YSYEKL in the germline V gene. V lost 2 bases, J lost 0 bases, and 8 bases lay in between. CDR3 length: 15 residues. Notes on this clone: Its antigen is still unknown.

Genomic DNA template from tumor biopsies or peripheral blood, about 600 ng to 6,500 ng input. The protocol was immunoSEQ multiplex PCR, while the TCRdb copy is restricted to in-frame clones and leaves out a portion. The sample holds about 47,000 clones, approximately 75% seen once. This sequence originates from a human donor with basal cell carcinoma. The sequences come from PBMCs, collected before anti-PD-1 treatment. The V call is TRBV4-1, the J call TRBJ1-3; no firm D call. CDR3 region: CASSQMAFSGNTIYF. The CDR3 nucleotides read TGCGCCAGCAGCCAAATGGCCTTCTCTGGAAACACCATATATTTT.